Listed below are T cell receptor beta chains from one sample, sequenced in a study of cytomegalovirus exposure and HLA in healthy donors. This table comes from immunoSEQ multiplex PCR, and its TCRdb copy is limited to in-frame clones, with some not included. Of some 200,000 clones listed, 82% are singletons. The sequenced sample was PBMCs. The receptor set was obtained from a boy between 2 and 10 years old in good health and CMV-seronegative. CDR3s include the opening cysteine and the closing phenylalanine or tryptophan. Fields, in order: V gene, D gene, J gene, clone size, CDR3 DNA, CDR3 protein. The D gene is left open where the match is weak. The listing skips clone size in some rows; elsewhere it reads once, few, many or a size class.

V gene: TRBV9; D gene: -; J gene: TRBJ2-3; clone size: -; CDR3 DNA: TGTGCCAGCAGCGTACAGGGGCTACCAGATACGCAGTATTTT; CDR3 protein: CASSVQGLPDTQYF
V gene: TRBV2; D gene: -; J gene: TRBJ1-5; clone size: -; CDR3 DNA: TGTGCCAGCAGTCGGACAAATAGCAATCAGCCCCAGCATTTT; CDR3 protein: CASSRTNSNQPQHF
V gene: TRBV20-1; D gene: -; J gene: TRBJ2-5; clone size: once; CDR3 DNA: TGCAGTGCTAGTATGGGGCGTTCCCAGTACTTC; CDR3 protein: CSASMGRSQYF
V gene: TRBV19; D gene: -; J gene: TRBJ1-4; clone size: -; CDR3 DNA: TGTGCCAGTAGTATGGGAGGCGGTGCCACTAATGAAAAACTGTTTTTT; CDR3 protein: CASSMGGGATNEKLFF
V gene: TRBV7-9; D gene: -; J gene: TRBJ2-5; clone size: -; CDR3 DNA: TGTGCCAGCAGCTTTAGAGGCGCGGAAGAGACCCAGTACTTC; CDR3 protein: CASSFRGAEETQYF
V gene: TRBV9; D gene: TRBD2; J gene: TRBJ2-5; clone size: -; CDR3 DNA: TGTGCCAGCAGCGCCCGAACGGGGGGGCCCCAAGAGACCCAGTACTTC; CDR3 protein: CASSARTGGPQETQYF
V gene: TRBV28; D gene: TRBD2; J gene: TRBJ2-5; clone size: -; CDR3 DNA: TGTGCCAGCAGTAATAGCGGGGGGGACCAAGAGACCCAGTACTTC; CDR3 protein: CASSNSGGDQETQYF
V gene: TRBV11-2; D gene: -; J gene: TRBJ2-1; clone size: -; CDR3 DNA: TGTGCCAGCAGAGCTGTGACAGGGAGGAATGAGCAGTTCTTC; CDR3 protein: CASRAVTGRNEQFF
V gene: TRBV7-9; D gene: -; J gene: TRBJ2-3; clone size: -; CDR3 DNA: TGTGCCAGCAGCTTACTCGGCACAGATACGCAGTATTTT; CDR3 protein: CASSLLGTDTQYF
V gene: TRBV7-2; D gene: -; J gene: TRBJ1-3; clone size: -; CDR3 DNA: TGTGCCAGCAGCTTGGCGGGGACGGTCGGAAACACCATATATTTT; CDR3 protein: CASSLAGTVGNTIYF
V gene: TRBV7-6; D gene: TRBD2; J gene: TRBJ2-3; clone size: -; CDR3 DNA: TGTGCCAGCAGGCCGGGGGTAGCGGGGGGCGCAGATACGCAGTATTTT; CDR3 protein: CASRPGVAGGADTQYF
V gene: TRBV7-9; D gene: -; J gene: TRBJ2-7; clone size: -; CDR3 DNA: TGTGCCAGCAGCCGCATGTCGGGACTCACCAACTACGAGCAGTACTTC; CDR3 protein: CASSRMSGLTNYEQYF
V gene: TRBV2; D gene: TRBD2; J gene: TRBJ2-7; clone size: -; CDR3 DNA: TGTGCCAGCGGGACCGGGACTAGCGGCCACTCCTACGAGCAGTACTTC; CDR3 protein: CASGTGTSGHSYEQYF
V gene: TRBV5-6; D gene: TRBD2; J gene: TRBJ2-5; clone size: once; CDR3 DNA: TGTGCTGGCAGGGCTAGCGGGGCGAGGACCCAGTACTTC; CDR3 protein: CAGRASGARTQYF
V gene: TRBV10-3; D gene: TRBD1; J gene: TRBJ1-2; clone size: once; CDR3 DNA: TGTGCCATCAGTGGGGGGGCCCGGACAGGGGCCTTTAACTATGGCTACACCTTC; CDR3 protein: CAISGGARTGAFNYGYTF
V gene: TRBV6-6; D gene: TRBD1; J gene: TRBJ2-3; clone size: -; CDR3 DNA: TGTGCCAGCAGCCTCGGGACAGGACGGTCAGATACGCAGTATTTT; CDR3 protein: CASSLGTGRSDTQYF
V gene: TRBV5-4; D gene: -; J gene: TRBJ2-2; clone size: -; CDR3 DNA: TGTGCCAGCAGCTTGAATATGGAGCCCGGGGAGCTGTTTTTT; CDR3 protein: CASSLNMEPGELFF
V gene: TRBV27; D gene: -; J gene: TRBJ1-1; clone size: -; CDR3 DNA: TGTGCCAGCACTTCCAAGCACACTGAAGCTTTCTTT; CDR3 protein: CASTSKHTEAFF